Included here is one T cell receptor (beta chain) sequence, with context. This specimen belongs to a study of metastatic and nonmetastatic thyroid tumors. TCRdb re-clonotyped the PCR reads through MiXCR. The sample has 3,000 to 4,000 clones; around a third are singletons. All patients reached thyroid surgery having received no treatment beforehand. The sequence was obtained from a female donor with papillary thyroid cancer or a benign thyroid nodule (not recorded which). Some clones in this sample may be carry-over from other donors' samples. The specimen sequenced was tumor tissue.

This CDR3 reads CASSFTSVTYEQYF. Written as DNA, the CDR3 is TGTGCCAGCAGCTTTACTAGCGTAACCTACGAGCAGTACTTC. The V gene is TRBV7-9, the J gene TRBJ2-7; TRBD2 aligns across 7 bases. The V gene end was trimmed by 3 bases and the J gene end by 2 bases; junction bases not matched to a gene: 4. The CDR3 spans 14 residues. CDR1 is SEHNR, CDR2 FQNEAQ, per germline (reference sequence).